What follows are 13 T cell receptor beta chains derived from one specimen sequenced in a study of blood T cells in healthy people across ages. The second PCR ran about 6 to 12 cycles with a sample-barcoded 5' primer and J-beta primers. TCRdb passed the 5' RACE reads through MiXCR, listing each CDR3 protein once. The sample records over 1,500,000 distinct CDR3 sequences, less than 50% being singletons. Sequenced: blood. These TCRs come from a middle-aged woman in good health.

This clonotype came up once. DNA for the CDR3: TGCAGTGCTAGGATGGGCGGGGTTGCCGAGCAGTACTTC. As protein: CSARMGGVAEQYF. This sequence joins TRBV20-1 and TRBJ2-1, with D maybe TRBD2 (6 bases). The J call may be wrong; the DNA end is better matched by TRBJ2-7. The germline V gene has CDR1 DFQATT and CDR2 SNEGSKA (reference sequence). The CDR3 runs to 13 residues.

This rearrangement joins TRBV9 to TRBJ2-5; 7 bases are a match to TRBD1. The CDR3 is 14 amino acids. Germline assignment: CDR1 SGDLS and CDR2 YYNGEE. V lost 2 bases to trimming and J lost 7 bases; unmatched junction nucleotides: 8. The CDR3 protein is CASSVDRAEGTQYF. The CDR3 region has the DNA TGTGCCAGCAGCGTTGACAGGGCTGAAGGGACCCAGTACTTC. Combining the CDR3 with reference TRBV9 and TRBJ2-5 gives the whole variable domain DSGVTQTPKHLITATGQRVTLRCSPRSGDLSVYWYQQSLDQGLQFLIQYYNGEERAKGNILERFSAQQFPDLHSELNLSSLELGDSALYFCASSVDRAEGTQYFGPGTRLLVL.

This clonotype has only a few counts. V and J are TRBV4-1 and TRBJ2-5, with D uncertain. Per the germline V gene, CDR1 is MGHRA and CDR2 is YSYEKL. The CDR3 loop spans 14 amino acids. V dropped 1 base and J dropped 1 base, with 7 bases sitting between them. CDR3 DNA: TGCGCCAGCAGCCAAGTAACAGCCCAAGAGACCCAGTACTTC. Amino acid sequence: CASSQVTAQETQYF.

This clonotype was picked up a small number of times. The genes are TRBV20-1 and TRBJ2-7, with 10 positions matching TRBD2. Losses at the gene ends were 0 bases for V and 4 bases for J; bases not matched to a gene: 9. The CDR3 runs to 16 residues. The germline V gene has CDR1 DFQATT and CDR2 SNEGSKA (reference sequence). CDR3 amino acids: CSARDMTSGLVYEQYF. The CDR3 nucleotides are TGCAGTGCTAGAGACATGACTAGCGGGTTGGTGTACGAGCAGTACTTC.

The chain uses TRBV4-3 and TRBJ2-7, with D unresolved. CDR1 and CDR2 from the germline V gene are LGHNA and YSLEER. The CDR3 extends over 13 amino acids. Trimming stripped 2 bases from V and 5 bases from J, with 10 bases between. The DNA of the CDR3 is TGCGCCAGCAGCCAAAGGGTTCATCACGAGCAGTACTTC. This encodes CASSQRVHHEQYF.

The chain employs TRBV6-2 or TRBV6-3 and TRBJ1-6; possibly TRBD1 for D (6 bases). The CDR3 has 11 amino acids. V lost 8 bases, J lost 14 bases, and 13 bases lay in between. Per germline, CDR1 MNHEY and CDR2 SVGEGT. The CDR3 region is CASATGGALHF. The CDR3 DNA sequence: TGTGCCAGCGCGACAGGTGGAGCCCTCCACTTT.

The CDR3 loop reads CASGLTGSWEQYF. The CDR3 nucleotides read TGTGCCAGCGGTTTGACAGGGTCATGGGAGCAGTACTTC. The genes are TRBV6-5 and TRBJ2-5; 7 nucleotides line up with TRBD1. CDR1 and CDR2 (germline): MNHEY, SVGAGI. This CDR3 region has 13 residues. V lost 8 bases to trimming and J lost 11 bases; unmatched junction nucleotides: 14.

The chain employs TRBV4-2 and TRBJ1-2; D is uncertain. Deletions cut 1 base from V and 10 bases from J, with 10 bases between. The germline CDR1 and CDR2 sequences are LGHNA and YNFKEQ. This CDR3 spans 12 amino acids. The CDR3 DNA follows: TGTGCCAGCAGCCAAGGGATAACGGACTACACCTTC. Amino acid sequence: CASSQGITDYTF.

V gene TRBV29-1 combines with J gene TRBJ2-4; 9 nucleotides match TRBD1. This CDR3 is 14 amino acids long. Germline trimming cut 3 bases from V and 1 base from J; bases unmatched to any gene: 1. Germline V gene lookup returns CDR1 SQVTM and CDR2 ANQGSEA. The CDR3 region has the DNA TGCAGCGTTGAGACAGGGGGGGCCAAAAACATTCAGTACTTC. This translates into CSVETGGAKNIQYF. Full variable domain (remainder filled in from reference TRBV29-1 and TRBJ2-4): SAVISQKPSRDICQRGTSLTIQCQVDSQVTMMFWYRQQPGQSLTLIATANQGSEATYESGFVIDKFPISRPNLTFSTLTVSNMSPEDSSIYLCSVETGGAKNIQYFGAGTRLSVL.

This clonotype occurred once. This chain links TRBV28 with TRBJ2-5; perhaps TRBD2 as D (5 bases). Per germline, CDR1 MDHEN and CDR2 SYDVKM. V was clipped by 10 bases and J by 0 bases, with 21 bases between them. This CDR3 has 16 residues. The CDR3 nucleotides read TGTGCCACGGAATCGGGAAAAGAACTGTACCAAGAGACCCAGTACTTC. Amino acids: CATESGKELYQETQYF.

The CDR3 DNA reads TGTGCCAGCAGCGTAAGATCGGGGGGACCCAACGAGCAGTACTTC. It yields the protein CASSVRSGGPNEQYF. The chain carries TRBV9 and TRBJ2-7; 7 bases are a match to TRBD2. The germline V gene has CDR1 SGDLS and CDR2 YYNGEE. V trimming: 1 base; J trimming: 5 bases; junction bases outside the gene matches: 9. The CDR3 loop spans 15 amino acids.

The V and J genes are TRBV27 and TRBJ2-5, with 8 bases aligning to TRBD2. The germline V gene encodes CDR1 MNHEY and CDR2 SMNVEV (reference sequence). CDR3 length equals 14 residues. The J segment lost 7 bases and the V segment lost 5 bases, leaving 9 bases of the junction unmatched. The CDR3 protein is CASSSSGRVGTQYF. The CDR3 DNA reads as TGTGCCAGCAGTAGCTCCGGGAGGGTGGGGACCCAGTACTTC.

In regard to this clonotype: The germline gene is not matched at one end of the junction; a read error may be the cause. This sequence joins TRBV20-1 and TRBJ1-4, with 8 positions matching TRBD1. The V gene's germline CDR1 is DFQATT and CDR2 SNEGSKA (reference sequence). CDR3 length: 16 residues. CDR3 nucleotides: TGCAGTGCCAGAGGCGCCCAGGGGGCGGCTAATGAAAAACTGTTTTTT. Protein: CSARGAQGAANEKLFF.